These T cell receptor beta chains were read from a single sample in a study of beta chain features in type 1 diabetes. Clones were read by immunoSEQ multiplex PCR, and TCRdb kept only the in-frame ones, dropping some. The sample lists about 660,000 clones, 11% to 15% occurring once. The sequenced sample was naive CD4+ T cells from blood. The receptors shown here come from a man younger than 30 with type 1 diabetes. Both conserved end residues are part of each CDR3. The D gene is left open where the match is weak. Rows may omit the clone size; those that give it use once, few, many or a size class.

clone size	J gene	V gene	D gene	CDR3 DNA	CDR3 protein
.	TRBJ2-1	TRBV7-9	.	TGTGCCAGCAGTCCCCGAGGTAGCGGAGCCAATGAGCAGTTCTTC	CASSPRGSGANEQFF
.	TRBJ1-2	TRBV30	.	TGTGCCTGGATCCTCCCCGGGGGTATTTGGCATGGCTACACCTTC	CAWILPGGIWHGYTF
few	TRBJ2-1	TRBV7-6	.	TGTGCCAGCAGCTTAGTTTGGGGCGATGAGCAGTTCTTC	CASSLVWGDEQFF
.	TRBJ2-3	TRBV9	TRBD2	TGTGCCAGCAGCTCCCCCTATTCTCGCGGGAGGGCCTCTAGCACAGATACGCAGTATTTT	CASSSPYSRGRASSTDTQYF
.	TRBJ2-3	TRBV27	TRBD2	TGTGCCAGCAGGCCGACTAGCGGGGGGGCCGATACGCAGTATTTT	CASRPTSGGADTQYF
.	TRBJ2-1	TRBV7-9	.	TGTGCCAGCAGCTTAGACCAGACCTACAATGAGCAGTTCTTC	CASSLDQTYNEQFF
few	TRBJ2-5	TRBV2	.	TGTGCCAGCAGTGGACAGGATCAAGAGACCCAGTACTTC	CASSGQDQETQYF
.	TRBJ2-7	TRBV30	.	TGTGCCTGGAGTGTAGGGGGGGACGAGCAGTACTTC	CAWSVGGDEQYF
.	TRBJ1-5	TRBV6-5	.	TGTGCCAGCAGTTACTCTGGGGTTGGCAATCAGCCCCAGCATTTT	CASSYSGVGNQPQHF
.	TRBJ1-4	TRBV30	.	TGTGCCTGGTCCCCGGGGGCGCGTAATGAAAAACTGTTTTTT	CAWSPGARNEKLFF
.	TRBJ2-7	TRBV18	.	TGTGCCAGCTCACCCCAGCAACACCCGCCCTACGAGCAGTACTTC	CASSPQQHPPYEQYF
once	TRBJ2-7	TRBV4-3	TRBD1	TGCGCCAGCAGCCTGGGGACAGGGGTCCTTGACGAGCAGTACTTC	CASSLGTGVLDEQYF
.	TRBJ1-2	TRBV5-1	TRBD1	TGCGCCAGCAGCTTGACAGGGGCCAACTATGGCTACACCTTC	CASSLTGANYGYTF
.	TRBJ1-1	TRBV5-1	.	TGCGCCAGCAGCTTTCAGGGGATGGGCACTGAAGCTTTCTTT	CASSFQGMGTEAFF
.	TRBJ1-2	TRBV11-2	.	TGTGCCAGCAGCCCCGTGGCTCAAGGGGGCTACACCTTC	CASSPVAQGGYTF
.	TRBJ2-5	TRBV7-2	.	TGTGCCAGCAGCCGGGGTCTGCGGGAGACCCAGTACTTC	CASSRGLRETQYF
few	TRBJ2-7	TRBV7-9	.	TGTGCCAGCAGCTTAGGAAGTACCTACGAGCAGTACTTC	CASSLGSTYEQYF
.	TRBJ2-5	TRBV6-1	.	TGTGCCAGCAGTGAAAGTGACGGGGAGACCCAGTACTTC	CASSESDGETQYF
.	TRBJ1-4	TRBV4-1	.	TGCGCCAGCAGCCATCCCTGGGAGGACTCCCGACTGTTTTTT	CASSHPWEDSRLFF
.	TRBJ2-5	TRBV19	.	TGTGCCAGTAGTATTAATCGGGAGACCCAGTACTTC	CASSINRETQYF
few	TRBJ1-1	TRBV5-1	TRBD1	TGCGCCAGCAGCCTGCAGGGGGCTGAGGCTTTCTTT	CASSLQGAEAFF
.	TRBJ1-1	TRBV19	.	TGTGCCAGTAGCACAGACAGGAACACTGAAGCTTTCTTT	CASSTDRNTEAFF
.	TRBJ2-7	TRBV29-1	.	TGCAGCGTTGCCCACGATGGGGTTTACGAGCAGTACTTC	CSVAHDGVYEQYF
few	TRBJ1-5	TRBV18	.	TGTGCCAGCTCACCTGACCTGACAGGCCGAGAGATAATACCGCCCCAGCATTTT	CASSPDLTGREIIPPQHF
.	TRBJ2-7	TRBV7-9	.	TGTGCCAGCAGCTTAGTGTCCTACGAGCAGTACTTC	CASSLVSYEQYF
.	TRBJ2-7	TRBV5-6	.	TGTGCCAGCAGCTTGGTTCCTTCCTACGAGCAGTACTTC	CASSLVPSYEQYF
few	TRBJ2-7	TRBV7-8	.	TGTGCCAGCAGCTTTTCGTCCGAGCAGTACTTC	CASSFSSEQYF
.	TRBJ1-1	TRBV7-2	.	TGTGCCAGCAGCTCCTATTACACTGAAGCTTTCTTT	CASSSYYTEAFF
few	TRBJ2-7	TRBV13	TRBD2	TGTGCCAGCAGCGTTTACGGGACTAGCGGGAGTTTCTCCTACGAGCAGTACTTC	CASSVYGTSGSFSYEQYF
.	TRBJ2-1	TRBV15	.	TGTGCCACCAGGCCGGTGGGACTTTCCTACAATGAGCAGTTCTTC	CATRPVGLSYNEQFF
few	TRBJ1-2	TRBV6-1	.	TGTGCCAGCGCTCCAGGAACGGGCATCTATGGCTACACCTTC	CASAPGTGIYGYTF
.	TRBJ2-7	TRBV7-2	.	TGTGCCAGCAGCTTAGGCGGAGGCTACGAGCAGTACTTC	CASSLGGGYEQYF
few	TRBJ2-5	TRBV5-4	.	TGTGCCAGCAGCCCGGACCTTACTAGCAGAGGCCTCCAAGAGACCCAGTACTTC	CASSPDLTSRGLQETQYF
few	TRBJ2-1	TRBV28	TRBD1	TGTGCCAGCAGTTTAGGGGACAGGACCAAAAGGGGCCGCAATGAGCAGTTCTTC	CASSLGDRTKRGRNEQFF
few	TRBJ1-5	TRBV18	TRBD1	TGTGCCAGCTCACCAGACAGGGTCAATCAGCCCCAGCATTTT	CASSPDRVNQPQHF
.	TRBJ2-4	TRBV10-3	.	TGTGCCATCAGTGAGTCCCCTCTAGCCAAAAACATTCAGTACTTC	CAISESPLAKNIQYF
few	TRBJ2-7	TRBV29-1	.	TGCAGCGTTGAACTCAGGTCGGGGACCTACGAGCAGTACTTC	CSVELRSGTYEQYF
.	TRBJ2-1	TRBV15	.	TGTGCCACCACGGTTGGCTCCTACAATGAGCAGTTCTTC	CATTVGSYNEQFF
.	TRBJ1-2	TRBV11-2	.	TGTGCCAGCAGCCTAGACGGTTCAGGATATGGCTACACCTTC	CASSLDGSGYGYTF
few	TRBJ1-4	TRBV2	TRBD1	TGTGCCAGCAGGAGGGAGACAGGGGCTAATGAAAAACTGTTTTTT	CASRRETGANEKLFF
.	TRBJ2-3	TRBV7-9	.	TGTGCCAGCAGTCCCCGGGGTCTTACAGATACGCAGTATTTT	CASSPRGLTDTQYF
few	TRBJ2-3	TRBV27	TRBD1	TGTGCCAGCAGTCTACAGGGGGCGAGCACAGATACGCAGTATTTT	CASSLQGASTDTQYF
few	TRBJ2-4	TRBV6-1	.	TGTGCCAGCAGTGAAGAGGTGGGGCGTCGGGGGAACATTCAGTACTTC	CASSEEVGRRGNIQYF
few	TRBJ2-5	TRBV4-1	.	TGCGCCAGCAGCCCTTTTGTGGTTCTCCAAGAGACCCAGTACTTC	CASSPFVVLQETQYF
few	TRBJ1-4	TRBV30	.	TGTGCCTGGAGAGGATGGGGGCTCGTCGCAACTAATGAAAAACTGTTTTTT	CAWRGWGLVATNEKLFF
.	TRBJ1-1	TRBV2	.	TGTGCCAGCAGTGTTGACAGCTTGAACACTGAAGCTTTCTTT	CASSVDSLNTEAFF
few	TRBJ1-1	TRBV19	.	TGTGCCAGTAACACAGGACCCCCGAACACTGAAGCTTTCTTT	CASNTGPPNTEAFF